The 21 T cell receptor beta chains listed next were all sequenced from one sample in a study of breast tumors, draining lymph nodes, adjacent tissues (dated by TCRdb to the mid-2010s). The lymph node samples were taken from the axillary draining lymph nodes of breast cancer patients. Library method: multiplex PCR. The data were produced on an Illumina HiSeq 2000. TCRdb trimmed public reads at Q25 via fastp, called clones via MiXCR and kept in-frame beta chains. Rows merge per CDR3 protein into single entries with the most common DNA and genes. A total of 83,000 or so distinct CDR3 sequences appear in this sample, under 25% of them only once. In total, the top ten clones hold 2% to 3% of the sample. Sequencing was carried out using axillary lymph node tissue. All receptors derive from a female donor with breast cancer. Some clones in this sample may be carry-over from other donors' samples.

Comment on this clonotype: A single base separates this from a much larger clone, so it may be a read error. This chain connects TRBV12-3 or TRBV12-4 to TRBJ1-3; 10 bases fit TRBD1. The CDR3 length is 15 residues. With V trimmed by 7 bases and J by 6 bases, 9 bases remained unmatched. DNA of the CDR3: TGTGCCAGCAACACGACAGGGGGCTATGAAAACACCATATATTTT. This translates into CASNTTGGYENTIYF.

V is TRBV12-3 or TRBV12-4 and J is TRBJ1-1; D might be TRBD1 (5 bases). V was cut by 3 bases and J by 1 base, with 9 bases left in between. CDR3 length equals 14 residues. CDR3 nucleotides: TGTGCCAGCAGTTTGAGAGGACAGAACACTGAAGCTTTCTTT. Its translation is CASSLRGQNTEAFF.

In regard to this clonotype: It may be a read error: a sequence one base away is much more abundant. Written as DNA, the CDR3 is TGTGCCAGCAGCTTAAACGGACAGAGCTCCTACAATGGGCAGTTCTTC. Amino acids: CASSLNGQSSYNGQFF. The chain links TRBV7-3 to TRBJ2-1; the D gene is possibly TRBD1 (6 bases). Germline V lookup: CDR1 SGHTA, CDR2 FQGTGA. The CDR3 length is 16 residues.

This clonotype was seen at least ten times. The V call is TRBV5-8, the J call TRBJ2-1, with no clear D. CDR3 length: 16 amino acids. CDR1 and CDR2 from the germline V gene are SGHTS and YDEGEE. Trimming shortened V by 1 base and J by 0 bases, and 11 bases separated the two germline ends. CDR3 DNA sequence: TGTGCCAGCAGCTTGCTCCGATCCAGCTCCTACAATGAGCAGTTCTTC. This gives the protein CASSLLRSSSYNEQFF.

In its sample, this clonotype was seen many times. The chain is built from TRBV20-1 and TRBJ1-3, with unresolved D. This CDR3 contains 14 residues. The V gene lost 7 bases and the J gene lost 0 bases, with 13 bases spanning the gap. Germline V lookup: CDR1 DFQATT, CDR2 SNEGSKA (reference sequence). CDR3 amino acids: CSVALALSGNTIYF. CDR3 sequence (DNA): TGCAGTGTAGCCTTGGCACTCTCTGGAAACACCATATATTTT.

This chain joins TRBV18 and TRBJ2-3; D unclear. The CDR3 is made up of 14 amino acids. Germline lookup yields CDR1 KGHSH and CDR2 LQKENI. V gave up 3 bases and J gave up 1 base, with 8 bases separating them. CDR3 sequence: CASSPATRTDTQYF. In DNA, the CDR3 is TGTGCCAGCTCACCTGCGACTCGCACAGATACGCAGTATTTT.

A remark on this clonotype: This may be a read error, as it is one base from a much larger clone. Given the absence of the conserved phenylalanine or tryptophan at the CDR3 end, a read error is likely. This rearrangement joins TRBV2 to TRBJ1-5, with D possibly matching TRBD1 (6 bases). From germline, CDR1 is SNHLY and CDR2 FYNNEI. With 3 bases removed from V and 7 bases from J, the gap between germline ends came to 16 bases. The CDR3 extends over 15 amino acids. DNA for the CDR3: TGTGCCAGCAGTGAGAATCCAGGGGTCGGGCAGCCCCAGCATCTT. Translated: CASSENPGVGQPQHL.

At least ten counts were recorded for this clonotype. The J gene is TRBJ2-7, the V gene TRBV4-1; D gene uncertain. CDR1 MGHRA and CDR2 YSYEKL come from the germline V gene. V was shortened by 4 bases and J by 4 bases, with 17 bases between the two germline ends. This CDR3 spans 15 amino acids. CDR3 nucleotides: TGCGCCAGCAGCCCAGACACGGTGTCCCTGTACGAGCAGTACTTC. As protein: CASSPDTVSLYEQYF.

The sample holds many counts of this clonotype. The chain has TRBV19 and TRBJ1-4; D may be TRBD1 (6 bases). V was pared by 5 bases and J by 8 bases, with 12 bases between. The CDR3 runs 13 residues. CDR1 is LNHDA, CDR2 SQIVND, per germline (reference sequence). The CDR3 DNA is TGTGCCAGTAGTCGGGGGGCGGACGAAAAACTGTTTTTT. This translates into CASSRGADEKLFF.

This clonotype has ten or more counts. The chain joins TRBV5-5 to TRBJ2-2; no clear D. The CDR3 runs 13 residues. CDR1 and CDR2 (germline): SGHKS, YYEKEE (reference sequence). V dropped 0 bases and J dropped 11 bases, with 11 bases sitting between them. DNA of the CDR3: TGTGCCAGCAGCTTGGACTGGCTGGGCGAGCTGTTTTTT. As protein: CASSLDWLGELFF.

This clonotype was counted between two and nine times. Given a much more abundant clone one base away, this may be a read error. The J gene is TRBJ1-6, the V gene TRBV5-1; the D gene is possibly TRBD1 (6 bases). V lost 4 bases and J lost 8, with 19 bases in between. The CDR3 covers 16 residues. CDR1 is SGHRS, CDR2 YFSETQ, per germline. The CDR3 DNA is TGCGCCAGCAGCAGAGGTTCCGGGGCAGGGGATTCACCCCTCCACTTT. The encoded protein is CASSRGSGAGDSPLHF.

The CDR3 region is CASSLYGTGGNYEQYF. CDR3 bases: TGTGCCAGCAGTTTATATGGGACAGGGGGAAACTACGAGCAGTACTTC. This rearrangement joins TRBV27 to TRBJ2-7; 11 bases are a match to TRBD1. Trimming cost V 1 base and J 3 bases; bases outside gene matches: 5. There are 16 residues in the CDR3. CDR1 and CDR2 from the germline V gene are MNHEY and SMNVEV (reference sequence).

This clonotype was counted ten times or more. The V gene is TRBV20-1, the J gene TRBJ2-7; TRBD2 might be the D (5 bases). CDR3 size: 12 residues. CDR1 DFQATT and CDR2 SNEGSKA come from the germline V gene (reference sequence). V lost 3 bases to trimming and J lost 6 bases, with 12 bases between them. This chain's CDR3 is CSASYFRGEQYF. CDR3 bases: TGCAGTGCTAGTTACTTCCGGGGCGAGCAGTACTTC.

This clonotype has more than one count but fewer than ten. Possible read error: a much larger clone is one base away. This chain connects TRBV9 to TRBJ2-7; D possibly matches TRBD1 or TRBD2 (5 bases each). The germline V gene has CDR1 SGDLS and CDR2 YYNGEE. The CDR3 has 15 amino acids. V was pared by 0 bases and J by 6 bases, with 16 bases between. The CDR3 reads CASSVGPGRGTEQYF. The CDR3 DNA reads as TGTGCCAGCAGCGTAGGCCCGGGACGGGGAACCGAGCAGTACTTC.

The genes are TRBV28 and TRBJ2-7, with a weak D call TRBD2 (5 bases). Germline V gene data show CDR1 as MDHEN and CDR2 as SYDVKM. This CDR3 has 13 amino acids. Trimming shortened V by 3 bases and J by 6 bases, and 12 bases separated the two germline ends. CDR3 loop: CASSLGTAGEQYF. For the CDR3, the DNA is TGTGCCAGCAGTTTGGGAACGGCGGGCGAGCAGTACTTC.

This clonotype has at least ten counts. J is TRBJ2-3 and V is TRBV15; unclear D gene. Germline V gives CDR1 LNHNV, CDR2 YYDKDF (reference sequence). V shed 1 base and J shed 6 bases, with 8 bases lying between them. The CDR3 extends over 13 amino acids. Here the CDR3 DNA reads TGTGCCACCAGCAGAGGCTGGTCGGATACGCAGTATTTT. Translation gives CATSRGWSDTQYF.

CDR3 in DNA: TGTGCCAGCATACTCAATGGGGGAGCTGGTCAGCCCCAGCATTTT. Amino acids: CASILNGGAGQPQHF. The rearrangement uses TRBV6-1 and TRBJ1-5; a weak D match, TRBD1 (5 bases). Germline V CDR1 and CDR2: MNHNS, SASEGT. This CDR3 has 15 amino acids. Trimming took off 7 bases at V and 6 bases at J, with 19 bases between the two ends.

There are many counts of this clonotype. The chain is built from TRBV20-1 and TRBJ1-2; 9 bases line up with TRBD1. Trimming cost V 5 bases and J 4 bases; bases outside gene matches: 8. The CDR3 is 14 residues long. Germline lookup yields CDR1 DFQATT and CDR2 SNEGSKA (reference sequence). This chain's CDR3 is CSASYRGRGYGYTF. CDR3 in DNA: TGCAGTGCTTCCTACAGGGGGCGCGGCTATGGCTACACCTTC.

The V and J genes are TRBV7-2 and TRBJ1-5; the D is unclear. V gave up 6 bases and J gave up 6 bases, with 9 bases separating them. The V gene's germline CDR1 is SGHTA and CDR2 FQGNSA. This CDR3 has 12 amino acids. DNA for the CDR3: TGTGCCAGCAGTAGAAGCTTTCAGCCCCAGCATTTT. It yields the protein CASSRSFQPQHF.

This clonotype came up many times. The chain combines TRBV5-5 with TRBJ2-5, with D unclear. Germline assignment: CDR1 SGHKS and CDR2 YYEKEE (reference sequence). Trimming stripped 0 bases from V and 2 bases from J, with 8 bases between. The CDR3 length is 14 residues. The CDR3 reads CASSLDRTQETQYF. CDR3 DNA: TGTGCCAGCAGCTTGGACCGCACTCAAGAGACCCAGTACTTC.

This clonotype was counted at least ten times. This sequence joins TRBV6-1 and TRBJ2-3, with TRBD2 matching over 11 bases. The CDR3 has 16 amino acids. Germline CDR1 reads MNHNS; CDR2 reads SASEGT. V lost 6 bases, J lost 4 bases, and 9 bases stayed unmatched. DNA of the CDR3: TGTGCCAGCAGCCAAAGACTAGCGGGATTCGCAGATACGCAGTATTTT. Its protein product is CASSQRLAGFADTQYF.